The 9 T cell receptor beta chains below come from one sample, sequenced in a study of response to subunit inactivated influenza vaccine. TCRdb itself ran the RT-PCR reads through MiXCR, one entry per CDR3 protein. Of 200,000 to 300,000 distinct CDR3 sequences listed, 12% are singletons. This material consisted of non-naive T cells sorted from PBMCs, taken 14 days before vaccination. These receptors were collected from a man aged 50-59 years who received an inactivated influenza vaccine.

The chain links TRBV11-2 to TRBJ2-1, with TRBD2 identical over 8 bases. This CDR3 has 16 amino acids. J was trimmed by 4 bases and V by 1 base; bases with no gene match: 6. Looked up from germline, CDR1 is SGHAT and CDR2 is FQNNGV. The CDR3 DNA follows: TGTGCCAGCAGCTTAGGCCTCAGCGGGAGTTACAATGAGCAGTTCTTC. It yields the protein CASSLGLSGSYNEQFF.

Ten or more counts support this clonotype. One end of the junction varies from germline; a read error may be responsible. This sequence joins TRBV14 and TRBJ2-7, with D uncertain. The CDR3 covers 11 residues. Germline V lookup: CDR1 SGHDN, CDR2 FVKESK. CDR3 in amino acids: CASSQRTILTF. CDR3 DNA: TGTGCCAGCAGCCAGAGGACCATCCTAACCTTC.

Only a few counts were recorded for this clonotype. The CDR3: CASSLPGLAYNEQFF. The CDR3, as DNA: TGTGCCAGCAGCCTTCCGGGACTGGCCTACAATGAGCAGTTCTTC. The chain has TRBV5-4 and TRBJ2-1; maybe TRBD2 (6 bases). V lost 4 bases and J lost 2, with 13 bases in between. Germline V lookup: CDR1 SGHNT, CDR2 YYREEE (reference sequence). The CDR3 runs to 15 residues. Full variable domain (outside the CDR3, taken from reference TRBV5-4 and TRBJ2-1): ETGVTQSPTHLIKTRGQQVTLRCSSQSGHNTVSWYQQALGQGPQFIFQYYREEENGRGNFPPRFSGLQFPNYSSELNVNALELDDSALYLCASSLPGLAYNEQFFGPGTRLTVL.

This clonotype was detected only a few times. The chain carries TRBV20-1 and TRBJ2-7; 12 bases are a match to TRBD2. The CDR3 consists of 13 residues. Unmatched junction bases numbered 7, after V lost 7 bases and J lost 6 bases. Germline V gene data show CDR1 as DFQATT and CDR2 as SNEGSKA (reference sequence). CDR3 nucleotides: TGCAGTGTCCCCGGGACTAGCGGGCGCGAGCAGTACTTC. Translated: CSVPGTSGREQYF.

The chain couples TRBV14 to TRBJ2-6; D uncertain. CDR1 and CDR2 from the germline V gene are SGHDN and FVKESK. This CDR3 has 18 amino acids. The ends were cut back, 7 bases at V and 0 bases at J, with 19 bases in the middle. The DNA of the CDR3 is TGTGCCAGCACCGTTTCGGGCCTACCCCTCTCTGGGGCCAACGTCCTGACTTTC. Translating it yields CASTVSGLPLSGANVLTF.

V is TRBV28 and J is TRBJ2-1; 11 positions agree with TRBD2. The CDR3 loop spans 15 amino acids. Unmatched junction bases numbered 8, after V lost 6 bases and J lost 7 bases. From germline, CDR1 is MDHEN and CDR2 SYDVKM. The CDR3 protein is CASSIAGGLVNEQFF. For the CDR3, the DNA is TGTGCCAGCAGCATAGCGGGGGGGCTAGTTAATGAGCAGTTCTTC.

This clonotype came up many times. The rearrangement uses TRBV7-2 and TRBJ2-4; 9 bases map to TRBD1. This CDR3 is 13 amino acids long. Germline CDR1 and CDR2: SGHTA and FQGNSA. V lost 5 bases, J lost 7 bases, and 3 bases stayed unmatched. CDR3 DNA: TGTGCCAGCAGCACGGGACAGGGTAACATTCAGTACTTC. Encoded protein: CASSTGQGNIQYF. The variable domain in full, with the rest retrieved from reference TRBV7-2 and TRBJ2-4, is GAGVSQSPSNKVTEKGKDVELRCDPISGHTALYWYRQSLGQGLEFLIYFQGNSAPDKSGLPSDRFSAERTGGSVSTLTIQRTQQEDSAVYLCASSTGQGNIQYFGAGTRLSVL.

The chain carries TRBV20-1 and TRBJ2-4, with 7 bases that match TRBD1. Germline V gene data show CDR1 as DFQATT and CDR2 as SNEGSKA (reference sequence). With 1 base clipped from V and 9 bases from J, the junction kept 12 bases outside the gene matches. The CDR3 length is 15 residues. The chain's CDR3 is CSARGRDSLLPIQYF. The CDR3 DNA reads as TGCAGTGCTAGAGGTCGGGACAGCCTTCTCCCCATTCAGTACTTC.

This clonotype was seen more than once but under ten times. CDR3 protein: CASTSGQGDGKLFF. In DNA form, the CDR3 reads TGTGCCAGCACCAGCGGACAGGGGGATGGAAAACTGTTTTTT. J is TRBJ1-4 and V is TRBV28; 10 bases agree with TRBD1. With V trimmed by 7 bases and J by 10 bases, 9 bases remained unmatched. The length of the CDR3 is 14 residues. Per the germline V gene, CDR1 is MDHEN and CDR2 is SYDVKM.